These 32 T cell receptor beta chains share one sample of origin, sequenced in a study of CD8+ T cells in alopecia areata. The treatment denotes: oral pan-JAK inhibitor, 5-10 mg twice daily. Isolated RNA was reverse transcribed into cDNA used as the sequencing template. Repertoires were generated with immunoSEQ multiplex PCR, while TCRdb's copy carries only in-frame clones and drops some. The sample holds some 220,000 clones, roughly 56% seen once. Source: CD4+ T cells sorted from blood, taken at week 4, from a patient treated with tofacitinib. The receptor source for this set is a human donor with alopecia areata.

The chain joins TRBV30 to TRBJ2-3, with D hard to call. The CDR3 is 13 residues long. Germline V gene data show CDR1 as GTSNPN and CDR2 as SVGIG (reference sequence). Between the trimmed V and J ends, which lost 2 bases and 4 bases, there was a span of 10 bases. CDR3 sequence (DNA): TGTGCCTGGAGTAGTAGCAGCTCAGATACGCAGTATTTT. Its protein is CAWSSSSSDTQYF.

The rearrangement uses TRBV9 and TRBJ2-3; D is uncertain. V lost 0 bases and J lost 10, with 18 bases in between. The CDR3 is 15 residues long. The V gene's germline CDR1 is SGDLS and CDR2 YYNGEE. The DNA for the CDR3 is TGTGCCAGCAGCGTAGCTACGAGTGGGCAATTTTCGCAGTATTTT. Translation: CASSVATSGQFSQYF.

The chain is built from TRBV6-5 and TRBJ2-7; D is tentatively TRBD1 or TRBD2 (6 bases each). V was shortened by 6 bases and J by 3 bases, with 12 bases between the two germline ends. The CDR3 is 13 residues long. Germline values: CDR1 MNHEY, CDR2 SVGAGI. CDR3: CASSPGASYEQYF. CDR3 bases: TGTGCCAGCAGCCCGGGGGCCAGCTACGAGCAGTACTTC.

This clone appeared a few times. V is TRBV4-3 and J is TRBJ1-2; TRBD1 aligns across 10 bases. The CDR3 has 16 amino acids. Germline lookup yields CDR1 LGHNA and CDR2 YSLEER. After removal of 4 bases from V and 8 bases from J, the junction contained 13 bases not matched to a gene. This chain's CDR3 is CASSRTGDRGPRGYTF. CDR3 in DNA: TGCGCCAGCAGCCGAACCGGAGACAGGGGGCCCCGAGGCTACACCTTC.

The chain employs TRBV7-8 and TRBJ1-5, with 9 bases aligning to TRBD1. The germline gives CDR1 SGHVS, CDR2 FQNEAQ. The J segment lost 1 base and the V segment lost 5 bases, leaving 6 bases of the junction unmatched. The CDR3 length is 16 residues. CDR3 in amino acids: CASSRGTGRSNQPQHF. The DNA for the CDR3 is TGTGCCAGCAGCCGTGGGACAGGGAGAAGCAATCAGCCCCAGCATTTT.

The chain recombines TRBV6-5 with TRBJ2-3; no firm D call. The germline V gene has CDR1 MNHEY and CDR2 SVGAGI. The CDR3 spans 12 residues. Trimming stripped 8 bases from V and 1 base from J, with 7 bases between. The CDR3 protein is CASSPGTDTQYF. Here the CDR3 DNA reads TGTGCCAGCTCTCCAGGCACAGATACGCAGTATTTT.

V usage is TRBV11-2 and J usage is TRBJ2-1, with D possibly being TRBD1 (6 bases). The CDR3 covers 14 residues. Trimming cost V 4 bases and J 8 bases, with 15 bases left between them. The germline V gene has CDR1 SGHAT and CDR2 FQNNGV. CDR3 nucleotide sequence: TGTGCCAGCAGCTCCGTTGTGAAGGGGGATGAGCAGTTCTTC. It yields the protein CASSSVVKGDEQFF.

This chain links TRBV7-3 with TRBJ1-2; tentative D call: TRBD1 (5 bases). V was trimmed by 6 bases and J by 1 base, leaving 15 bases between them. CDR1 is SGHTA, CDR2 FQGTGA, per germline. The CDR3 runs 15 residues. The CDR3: CASSPGDGNNYGYTF. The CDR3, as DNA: TGTGCCAGCAGTCCGGGGGACGGAAATAACTATGGCTACACCTTC.

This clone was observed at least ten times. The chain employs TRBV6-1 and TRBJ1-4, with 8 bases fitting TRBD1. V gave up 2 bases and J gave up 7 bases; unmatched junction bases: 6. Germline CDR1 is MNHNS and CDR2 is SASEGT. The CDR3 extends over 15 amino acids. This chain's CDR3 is CASSEYQGASEKLFF. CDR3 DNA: TGTGCCAGCAGTGAATACCAGGGGGCAAGTGAAAAACTGTTTTTT.

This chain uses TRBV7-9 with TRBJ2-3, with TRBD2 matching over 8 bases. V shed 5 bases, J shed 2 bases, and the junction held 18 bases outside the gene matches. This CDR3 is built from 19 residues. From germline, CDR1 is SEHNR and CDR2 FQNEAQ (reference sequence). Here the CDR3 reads CASSPERPGLGLNTDTQYF. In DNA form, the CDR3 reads TGTGCCAGCAGCCCCGAAAGGCCGGGACTAGGACTAAACACAGATACGCAGTATTTT.

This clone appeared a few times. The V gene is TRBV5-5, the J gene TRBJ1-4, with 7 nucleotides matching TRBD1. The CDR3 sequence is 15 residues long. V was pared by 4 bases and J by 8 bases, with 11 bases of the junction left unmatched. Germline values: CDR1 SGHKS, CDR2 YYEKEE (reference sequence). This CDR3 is CASSPGGVSWEKLFF. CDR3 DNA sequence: TGTGCCAGCAGCCCAGGGGGGGTTAGTTGGGAAAAACTGTTTTTT. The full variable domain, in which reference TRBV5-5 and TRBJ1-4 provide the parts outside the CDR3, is DAGVTQSPTHLIKTRGQQVTLRCSPISGHKSVSWYQQVLGQGPQFIFQYYEKEERGRGNFPDRFSARQFPNYSSELNVNALLLGDSALYLCASSPGGVSWEKLFFGSGTQLSVL.

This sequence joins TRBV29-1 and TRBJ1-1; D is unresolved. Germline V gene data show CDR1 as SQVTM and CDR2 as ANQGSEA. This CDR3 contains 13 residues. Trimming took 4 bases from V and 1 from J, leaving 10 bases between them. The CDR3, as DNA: TGCAGCGTTGGCCGTGGGAAGAACACTGAAGCTTTCTTT. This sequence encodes CSVGRGKNTEAFF.

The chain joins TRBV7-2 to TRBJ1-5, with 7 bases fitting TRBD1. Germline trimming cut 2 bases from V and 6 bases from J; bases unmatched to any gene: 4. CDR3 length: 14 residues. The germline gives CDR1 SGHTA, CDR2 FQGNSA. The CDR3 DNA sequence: TGTGCCAGCAGCTTATATCAGGGGGTTCAGCCCCAGCATTTT. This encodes CASSLYQGVQPQHF. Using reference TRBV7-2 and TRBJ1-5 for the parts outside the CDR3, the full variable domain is GAGVSQSPSNKVTEKGKDVELRCDPISGHTALYWYRQSLGQGLEFLIYFQGNSAPDKSGLPSDRFSAERTGGSVSTLTIQRTQQEDSAVYLCASSLYQGVQPQHFGDGTRLSIL.

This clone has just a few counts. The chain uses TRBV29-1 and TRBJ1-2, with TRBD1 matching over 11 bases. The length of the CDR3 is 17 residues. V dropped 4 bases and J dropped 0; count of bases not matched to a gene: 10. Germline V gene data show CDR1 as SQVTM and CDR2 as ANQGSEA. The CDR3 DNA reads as TGCAGCGTTGGGACAGGGGGCGCAAAGTTTGCTAACTATGGCTACACCTTC. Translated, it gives CSVGTGGAKFANYGYTF.

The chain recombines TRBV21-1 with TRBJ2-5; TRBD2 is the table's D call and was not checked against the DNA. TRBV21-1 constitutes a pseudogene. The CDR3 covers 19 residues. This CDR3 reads CASSKVQQGGLRIGETQYF. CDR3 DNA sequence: TGTGCCAGCAGCAAAGTTCAGCAGGGAGGGCTAAGAATTGGAGAGACCCAGTACTTC.

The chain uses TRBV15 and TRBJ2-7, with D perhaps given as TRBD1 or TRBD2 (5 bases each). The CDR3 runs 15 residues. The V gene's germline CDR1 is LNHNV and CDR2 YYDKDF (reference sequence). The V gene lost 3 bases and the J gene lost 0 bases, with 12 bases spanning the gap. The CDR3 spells CATSRERGDSYEQYF. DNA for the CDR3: TGTGCCACCAGCAGGGAACGAGGGGACTCCTACGAGCAGTACTTC.

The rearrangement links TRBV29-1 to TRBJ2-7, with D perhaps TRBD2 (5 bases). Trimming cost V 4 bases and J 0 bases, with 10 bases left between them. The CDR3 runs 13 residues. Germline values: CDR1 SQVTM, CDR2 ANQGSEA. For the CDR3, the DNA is TGCAGCGTTGGGGTTGGGAGCTCCTACGAGCAGTACTTC. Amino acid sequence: CSVGVGSSYEQYF.

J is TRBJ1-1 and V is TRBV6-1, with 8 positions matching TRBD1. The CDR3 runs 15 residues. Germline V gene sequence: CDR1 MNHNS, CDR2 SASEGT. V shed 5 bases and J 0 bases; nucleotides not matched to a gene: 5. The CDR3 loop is CASSTGGNMNTEAFF. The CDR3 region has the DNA TGTGCCAGCAGTACAGGGGGGAATATGAACACTGAAGCTTTCTTT.

CDR3 sequence (DNA): TGTGCCTGGAGTTACAGGAGTTTCACCGGGGAGCTGTTTTTT. Protein product: CAWSYRSFTGELFF. The chain uses TRBV30 and TRBJ2-2, with D possibly matching TRBD1 (5 bases). Trimming left V 2 bases short and J 4 bases short, with 11 bases between. The CDR3 consists of 14 residues. Germline V gene lookup returns CDR1 GTSNPN and CDR2 SVGIG (reference sequence).

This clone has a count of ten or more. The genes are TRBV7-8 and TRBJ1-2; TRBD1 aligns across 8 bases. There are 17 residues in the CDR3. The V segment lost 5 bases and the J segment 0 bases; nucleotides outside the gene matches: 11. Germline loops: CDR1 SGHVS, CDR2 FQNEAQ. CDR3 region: CASSQPGGQGANYGYTF. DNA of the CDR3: TGTGCCAGCAGCCAACCCGGCGGACAGGGAGCTAACTATGGCTACACCTTC.

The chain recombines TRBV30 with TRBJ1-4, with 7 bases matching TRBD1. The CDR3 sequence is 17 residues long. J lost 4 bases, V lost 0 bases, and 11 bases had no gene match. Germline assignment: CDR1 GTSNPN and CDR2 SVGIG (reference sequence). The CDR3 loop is CAWSVLTGRWGNEKLFF. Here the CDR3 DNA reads TGTGCCTGGAGTGTACTGACAGGGAGATGGGGTAATGAAAAACTGTTTTTT.

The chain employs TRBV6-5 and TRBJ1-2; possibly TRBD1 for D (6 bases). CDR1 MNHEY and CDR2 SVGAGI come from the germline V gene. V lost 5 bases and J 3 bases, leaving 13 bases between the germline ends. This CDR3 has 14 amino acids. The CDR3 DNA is TGTGCCAGCAGTGAAACAGGGAAGGACTATGGCTACACCTTC. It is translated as CASSETGKDYGYTF.

In DNA form, the CDR3 reads TGCAGCGTTGTTCGAATAGCGGGGATCACAGATACGCAGTATTTT. This codes for CSVVRIAGITDTQYF. The V call is TRBV29-1, the J call TRBJ2-3; 8 bases fit TRBD2. The CDR3 runs to 15 residues. V dropped 4 bases and J dropped 2; count of bases not matched to a gene: 8. Germline lookup yields CDR1 SQVTM and CDR2 ANQGSEA.

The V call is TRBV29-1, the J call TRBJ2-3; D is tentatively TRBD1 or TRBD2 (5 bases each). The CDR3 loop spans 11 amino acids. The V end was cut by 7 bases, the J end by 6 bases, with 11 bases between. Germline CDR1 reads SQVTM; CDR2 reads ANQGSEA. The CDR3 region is CSGWDPDTQYF. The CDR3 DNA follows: TGCAGCGGCTGGGACCCCGATACGCAGTATTTT.

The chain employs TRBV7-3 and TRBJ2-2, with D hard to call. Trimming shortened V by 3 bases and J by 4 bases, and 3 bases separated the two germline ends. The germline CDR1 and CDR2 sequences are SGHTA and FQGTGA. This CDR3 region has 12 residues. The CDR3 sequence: CASSFSTGELFF. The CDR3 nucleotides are TGTGCCAGCAGCTTTAGCACCGGGGAGCTGTTTTTT.

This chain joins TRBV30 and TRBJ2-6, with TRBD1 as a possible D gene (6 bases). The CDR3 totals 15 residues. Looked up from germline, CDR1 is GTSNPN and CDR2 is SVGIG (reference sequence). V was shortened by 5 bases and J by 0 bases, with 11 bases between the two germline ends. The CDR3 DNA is TGTGCCTGGGCGAGACAGGCCTCTGGGGCCAACGTCCTGACTTTC. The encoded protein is CAWARQASGANVLTF.

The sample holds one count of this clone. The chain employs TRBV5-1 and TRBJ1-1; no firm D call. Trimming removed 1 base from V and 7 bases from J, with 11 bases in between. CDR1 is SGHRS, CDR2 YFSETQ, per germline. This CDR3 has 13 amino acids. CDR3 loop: CASSLSETGEAFF. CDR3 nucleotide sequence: TGCGCCAGCAGCTTGTCGGAGACTGGTGAAGCTTTCTTT.

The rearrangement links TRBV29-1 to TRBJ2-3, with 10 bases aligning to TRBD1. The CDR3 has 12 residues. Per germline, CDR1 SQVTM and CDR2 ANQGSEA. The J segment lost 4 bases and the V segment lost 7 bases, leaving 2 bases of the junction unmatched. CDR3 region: CSAGTGADTQYF. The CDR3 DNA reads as TGCAGCGCGGGGACAGGGGCAGATACGCAGTATTTT.

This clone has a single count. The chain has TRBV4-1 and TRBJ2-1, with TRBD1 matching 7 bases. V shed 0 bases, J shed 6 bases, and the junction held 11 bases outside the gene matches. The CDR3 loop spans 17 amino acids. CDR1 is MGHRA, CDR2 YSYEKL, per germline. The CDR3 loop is CASSQDCRDSRFNEQFF. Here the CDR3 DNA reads TGCGCCAGCAGCCAAGATTGTCGGGACAGCCGCTTCAATGAGCAGTTCTTC.

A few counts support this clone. The DNA of the CDR3 is TGTGCCAGCCCCCCGGAGGGAATGAACACTGAAGCTTTCTTT. Amino acids: CASPPEGMNTEAFF. J is TRBJ1-1 and V is TRBV6-6; no firm D call. The germline V and J ends were trimmed by 8 bases and 0 bases, with 13 bases remaining between them. The CDR3 consists of 14 residues. Germline CDR1 is MNHNY and CDR2 is SVGAGI (reference sequence).

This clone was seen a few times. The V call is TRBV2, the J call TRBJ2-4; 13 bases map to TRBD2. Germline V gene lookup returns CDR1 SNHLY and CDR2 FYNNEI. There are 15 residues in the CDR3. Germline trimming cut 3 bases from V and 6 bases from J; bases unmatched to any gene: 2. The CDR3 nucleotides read TGTGCCAGCAGTGAGGGACTAGCGGGGATAAACATTCAGTACTTC. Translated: CASSEGLAGINIQYF.

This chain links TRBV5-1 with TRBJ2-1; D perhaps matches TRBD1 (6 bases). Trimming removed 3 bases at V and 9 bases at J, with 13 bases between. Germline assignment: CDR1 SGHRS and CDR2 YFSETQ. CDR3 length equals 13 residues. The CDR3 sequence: CASSYEQGLEQFF. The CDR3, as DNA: TGCGCCAGCAGCTACGAACAGGGTCTTGAGCAGTTCTTC.